Below, 8 T cell receptor beta chains from the same sample are listed, as sequenced in a study of blood T cell repertoires in COVID-19. Repertoires were generated with immunoSEQ multiplex PCR, while TCRdb's copy carries only in-frame clones and drops some. The sample carries 35,000 or so clones, almost 90% recorded once. Sequencing was carried out using peripheral blood. These receptors came from a man between 65 and 85 years old with acute or convalescent COVID-19.

V and J are TRBV28 and TRBJ2-7, with D possibly being TRBD1 (6 bases). The V and J ends lost 8 bases and 3 bases respectively, with 14 bases between them. Germline CDR1 is MDHEN and CDR2 is SYDVKM. This CDR3 is built from 13 residues. The CDR3 bases are TGTGCCAGCGAACCGTCGACAGGCTACGAGCAGTACTTC. Encoded protein: CASEPSTGYEQYF.

The chain joins TRBV3-1 (or the pseudogene TRBV3-2) to TRBJ2-3, with TRBD2 identical over 8 bases. The V and J ends lost 10 bases and 4 bases, in that order; junction bases with no gene match: 13. There are 15 residues in the CDR3. CDR1 and CDR2 (germline): LGHDT, YNNKEL (reference sequence). The CDR3 loop is CATSPGGDGADTQYF. Written as DNA, the CDR3 is TGTGCCACCTCTCCGGGAGGGGACGGAGCAGATACGCAGTATTTT.

This chain links TRBV7-2 with TRBJ1-1; D not resolved. Germline loops: CDR1 SGHTA, CDR2 FQGNSA. Trimming stripped 4 bases from V and 0 bases from J, with 21 bases between. This CDR3 spans 18 amino acids. Here the CDR3 reads CASSSPPDVATLNTEAFF. The CDR3 DNA reads TGTGCCAGCAGCTCACCCCCCGATGTCGCAACTCTGAACACTGAAGCTTTCTTT.

The chain is built from TRBV7-8 and TRBJ1-1, with 7 bases aligning to TRBD1. V was pared by 4 bases and J by 4 bases, with 6 bases of the junction left unmatched. The length of the CDR3 is 14 residues. Germline V gene lookup returns CDR1 SGHVS and CDR2 FQNEAQ. DNA for the CDR3: TGTGCCAGCAGCTCATTGACAGGGAGCACTGAAGCTTTCTTT. This gives the protein CASSSLTGSTEAFF.

V is TRBV6-5 and J is TRBJ2-3; the D gene is possibly TRBD2 (6 bases). Germline CDR1 and CDR2: MNHEY and SVGAGI. The CDR3 contains 15 residues. V lost 0 bases and J 1 base, leaving 8 bases between the germline ends. Here the CDR3 DNA reads TGTGCCAGCAGTTACTCGGGACTCCGCACAGATACGCAGTATTTT. This encodes CASSYSGLRTDTQYF.

V is TRBV3-1 (or the pseudogene TRBV3-2) and J is TRBJ2-7; TRBD2 matches at 10 bases. V was clipped by 3 bases and J by 3 bases; unmatched bases: 8. Looked up from germline, CDR1 is LGHDT and CDR2 is YNNKEL (reference sequence). The CDR3 is made up of 16 amino acids. CDR3 in amino acids: CASSHLGAGGFYEQYF. CDR3 sequence (DNA): TGTGCCAGCAGCCACCTTGGAGCGGGAGGGTTCTACGAGCAGTACTTC.

The chain links TRBV6-2 or TRBV6-3 to TRBJ1-2, with D tentatively TRBD1 (6 bases). With 3 bases removed from V and 2 bases from J, the gap between germline ends came to 10 bases. This CDR3 is 14 amino acids long. CDR1 and CDR2 from the germline V gene are MNHEY and SVGEGT. The CDR3, as DNA: TGTGCCAGCAGTTATTTTCAGGGGAACTATGGCTACACCTTC. It is translated as CASSYFQGNYGYTF.

This clone appeared a few times. V is TRBV21-1 and J is TRBJ1-2; the table's D call, TRBD1, has no DNA check behind it. TRBV21-1 constitutes a pseudogene. This CDR3 is built from 15 residues. Written as DNA, the CDR3 is TGTGCCAGCAGCGTGCCTACCGGGACAGGGAATGGCTACACCTTC. Its protein product is CASSVPTGTGNGYTF.